Shown below are 6 T cell receptor beta chains from a single sample sequenced in a study of T cells after yellow fever vaccination. MiXCR, run by TCRdb on the 5' RACE reads, gives a single entry per CDR3 protein. The table lists around 30,000 distinct CDR3 sequences, under 12% of them singletons. The starting material was PBMCs, either bulk or a sorted T-cell subset (CD4+, CD8+, memory, or dextramer-sorted; not recorded which), obtained roughly 14 days after the first yellow fever vaccination. The source is a man aged 18 to 29 who received the YFV17D yellow fever vaccine.

This clonotype was seen many times. The chain couples TRBV5-1 to TRBJ1-5; unclear D gene. V was shortened by 4 bases and J by 3 bases, with 14 bases between the two germline ends. This CDR3 has 15 amino acids. Germline V CDR1 and CDR2: SGHRS, YFSETQ. CDR3 loop: CASSQQGGLNQPQHF. In DNA form, the CDR3 reads TGCGCCAGCAGCCAGCAAGGAGGACTCAATCAGCCCCAGCATTTT.

Ten or more counts support this clonotype. The chain is built from TRBV10-3 and TRBJ1-2, with TRBD1 as a possible D gene (6 bases). The CDR3 runs to 15 residues. The V end lost 6 bases, the J end lost 2 bases, and 16 bases lay between the germline ends. Germline V gene data show CDR1 as ENHRY and CDR2 as SYGVKD. The CDR3 nucleotides are TGTGCCATCAGGGAACCGGGACACGTAAACTATGGCTACACCTTC. Protein product: CAIREPGHVNYGYTF.

This clonotype was found many times. This chain joins TRBV20-1 and TRBJ2-1, with 11 bases that match TRBD1. Germline trimming cut 1 base from V and 8 bases from J; bases unmatched to any gene: 19. Germline V lookup: CDR1 DFQATT, CDR2 SNEGSKA (reference sequence). This CDR3 spans 19 amino acids. The CDR3 sequence is CSARGRLRMPGQGVYEQFF. CDR3 nucleotide sequence: TGCAGTGCTAGAGGTCGGCTACGAATGCCGGGACAGGGGGTCTATGAGCAGTTCTTC.

This clonotype came up many times. V usage is TRBV20-1 and J usage is TRBJ2-7; TRBD2 is a possible D gene (7 bases). There are 13 residues in the CDR3. V was clipped by 7 bases and J by 0 bases, with 13 bases between them. Germline CDR1 DFQATT, CDR2 SNEGSKA (reference sequence). CDR3 residues: CSEKGGSSYEQYV. The CDR3 DNA follows: TGCAGTGAAAAGGGGGGGAGCTCCTACGAGCAGTACGTC.

This clonotype was picked up many times. The chain carries TRBV5-1 and TRBJ2-3; 8 bases align to TRBD2. Germline V CDR1 and CDR2: SGHRS, YFSETQ. Trimming cost V 4 bases and J 0 bases; bases outside gene matches: 16. This CDR3 is 19 amino acids long. The CDR3 coding sequence is TGCGCCAGCAGCCACATCCGTGACGCGGGGGGACATAGCACAGATACGCAGTATTTT. It yields the protein CASSHIRDAGGHSTDTQYF.

This clonotype was seen ten or more times. The chain recombines TRBV7-2 with TRBJ1-1; D gene ambiguous. Trimming pared 1 base from V and 12 bases from J, leaving 12 bases between. This CDR3 has 12 residues. Germline CDR1 SGHTA, CDR2 FQGNSA. CDR3 protein: CASSLVGPFSFF. The CDR3 bases are TGTGCCAGCAGCTTAGTCGGGCCTTTTTCTTTCTTT.